These 14 T cell receptor beta chains were sequenced from one sample in a study of regulatory T cells in long-lasting Graves disease. Arm-PCR of CDR3 regions with iRepertoire HTBI primers generated TCR beta libraries. One entry per CDR3 protein, called by TCRdb with MiXCR from the multiplex PCR reads. The sample includes a few hundred thousand distinct CDR3 sequences, 20% to 25% of them seen just once. Sample time point: persistent/refractory GD, antithyroid drugs over 5 years with positive TRAb. The authors made the TCR library using RNA they extracted from PBMCs. The sequencing used peripheral blood mononuclear cells (PBMCs), collected when the disease was refractory, from a patient treated with antithyroid drugs. These TCRs come from a female donor with Graves disease.

Ten or more counts support this clonotype. This rearrangement joins TRBV28 to TRBJ1-1, with D maybe TRBD1 (5 bases). Per the germline V gene, CDR1 is MDHEN and CDR2 is SYDVKM. CDR3 size: 13 residues. Between the trimmed V and J ends, which lost 6 bases and 11 bases, there was a span of 19 bases. The CDR3 sequence: CASSAPRGRRAFF. CDR3 nucleotide sequence: TGTGCCAGCAGCGCCCCCCGGGGACGCCGGGCTTTCTTT.

This clonotype has ten or more counts. The CDR3 DNA sequence: TGTGCCAGCGGAGGGTATTCCGGGGCCAACGTCCTGACTTTC. Its translation: CASGGYSGANVLTF. The chain couples TRBV2 to TRBJ2-6; weak D call: TRBD2 (6 bases). V lost 8 bases and J 4 bases, leaving 12 bases between the germline ends. Germline V gene lookup returns CDR1 SNHLY and CDR2 FYNNEI. CDR3 length equals 14 residues.

This clonotype was found a few times. This sequence joins TRBV20-1 and TRBJ1-5; D unresolved. The germline V and J ends were trimmed by 1 base and 1 base, with 14 bases remaining between them. The V gene's germline CDR1 is DFQATT and CDR2 SNEGSKA (reference sequence). The CDR3 has 16 amino acids. CDR3 in DNA: TGCAGTGCTAGAGTCATGGGTGATATAAGCAATCAGCCCCAGCATTTT. Its translation: CSARVMGDISNQPQHF.

This clonotype was counted at least ten times. The chain couples TRBV2 to TRBJ1-2; D is perhaps TRBD1 (5 bases). CDR3 length: 14 residues. V was cut by 6 bases and J by 8 bases, with 19 bases left in between. In germline, CDR1 is SNHLY, CDR2 FYNNEI. CDR3 region: CASRGTGTGDGYTF. CDR3 nucleotides: TGTGCCAGCAGGGGAACCGGGACGGGAGACGGCTACACCTTC.

The chain joins TRBV3-1 to TRBJ2-7; 7 positions agree with TRBD1. The V segment lost 4 bases and the J segment 2 bases; nucleotides outside the gene matches: 5. Per the germline V gene, CDR1 is LGHDT and CDR2 is YNNKEL (reference sequence). This CDR3 is 14 amino acids long. CDR3 DNA sequence: TGTGCCAGCAGCCCGAGGGGGCCCACCTACGAGCAGTACTTC. Translating gives CASSPRGPTYEQYF.

This clonotype was counted between two and nine times. V usage is TRBV20-1 and J usage is TRBJ2-7; 7 bases line up with TRBD1. Germline V gives CDR1 DFQATT, CDR2 SNEGSKA (reference sequence). This CDR3 is built from 13 residues. Unmatched junction bases numbered 9, after V lost 6 bases and J lost 4 bases. CDR3 amino acids: CSALFTGEYEQYF. CDR3 DNA sequence: TGCAGTGCCCTTTTTACAGGGGAGTACGAGCAGTACTTC.

This clonotype was counted ten times or more. The chain employs TRBV6-1 and TRBJ1-2; D uncertain. Per the germline V gene, CDR1 is MNHNS and CDR2 is SASEGT. There are 15 residues in the CDR3. Trimming took 7 bases from V and 6 from J, leaving 21 bases between them. The CDR3 bases are TGTGCCAGCACCTGGAGTTGGGTCAGCCCGAATGGCTACACCTTC. This gives the protein CASTWSWVSPNGYTF.

Comment on this clonotype: This CDR3 is missing its conserved last phenylalanine or tryptophan, likely due to a read error. This chain uses TRBV11-2 with TRBJ1-2; a possible D gene is TRBD1 (6 bases). Per the germline V gene, CDR1 is SGHAT and CDR2 is FQNNGV. Trimming removed 5 bases at V and 8 bases at J, with 24 bases between. This CDR3 is 16 amino acids long. In DNA, the CDR3 is TGTGCCAGCAGCCCGTTACAGGGTAGCGCGTCGAGCGGCTACACCCTC. Translation: CASSPLQGSASSGYTL.

This clonotype was seen a few times. V and J are TRBV3-1 and TRBJ1-2; D unresolved. The V end was cut by 1 base, the J end by 8 bases, with 11 bases between. The V gene's germline CDR1 is LGHDT and CDR2 YNNKEL (reference sequence). The CDR3 has 13 residues. The CDR3 DNA follows: TGTGCCAGCAGCCAAGGGTCCGGGATCGGCTACACCTTC. Protein product: CASSQGSGIGYTF.

The chain employs TRBV5-6 and TRBJ1-2, with D possibly TRBD1 on 5 matching bases. The CDR3 extends over 13 amino acids. The germline CDR1 and CDR2 sequences are SGHDT and YYEEEE. V was shortened by 6 bases and J by 8 bases, with 17 bases between the two germline ends. CDR3 sequence: CASNSPGARGYTF. For the CDR3, the DNA is TGTGCCAGCAACTCGCCTGGGGCGCGAGGCTACACCTTC. The full variable domain, completed using reference TRBV5-6 and TRBJ1-2, is DAGVTQSPTHLIKTRGQQVTLRCSPKSGHDTVSWYQQALGQGPQFIFQYYEEEERQRGNFPDRFSGHQFPNYSSELNVNALLLGDSALYLCASNSPGARGYTFGSGTRLTVV.

The V and J genes are TRBV6-5 and TRBJ1-1; no clear D. Trimming stripped 0 bases from V and 4 bases from J, with 15 bases between. Looked up from germline, CDR1 is MNHEY and CDR2 is SVGAGI. The CDR3 runs 16 residues. DNA for the CDR3: TGTGCCAGCAGTTACTCGAAGGTTGGGATCCTCACTGAAGCTTTCTTT. Protein: CASSYSKVGILTEAFF.

This clonotype has a count of ten or more. This chain uses TRBV6-1 with TRBJ2-7; perhaps TRBD2 as D (6 bases). The germline CDR1 and CDR2 sequences are MNHNS and SASEGT. Trimming took 8 bases from V and 3 from J, leaving 17 bases between them. The CDR3 has 14 residues. The CDR3 DNA sequence: TGTGCCAGCGCAGCCGGGCAGGGAGGCTACGAGCAGTACTTC. As protein: CASAAGQGGYEQYF.

This rearrangement joins TRBV30 to TRBJ2-7; 9 bases match TRBD1. Trimming took 5 bases from V and 0 from J; bases not matched to a gene: 2. CDR1 is GTSNPN and CDR2 is SVGIG in the germline V gene (reference sequence). This CDR3 spans 13 amino acids. In DNA form, the CDR3 reads TGTGCCTGGGGGACAGGGAGCTCCTACGAGCAGTACTTC. Its protein product is CAWGTGSSYEQYF.

This chain links TRBV7-9 with TRBJ2-7; 9 nucleotides match TRBD1. The CDR3 consists of 17 residues. The V segment lost 1 base and the J segment 1 base; nucleotides outside the gene matches: 8. In germline, CDR1 is SEHNR, CDR2 FQNEAQ (reference sequence). DNA of the CDR3: TGTGCCAGCAGCTTAGGCGACAGGGGGACGGTTTCCTACGAGCAGTACTTC. The encoded protein is CASSLGDRGTVSYEQYF.